One sample yielded the 32 T cell receptor beta chains listed below, sequenced in a study of siplizumab effects on memory and regulatory T cells (dated by TCRdb to about 2019). Libraries were constructed by the immunoSEQ multiplex PCR assay. TCRdb stores this immuneACCESS table with in-frame sequences only. Part of the clones is absent; in the studies checked, under half of the shortfall reflects unresolved V genes, and no reason is known for the rest. The sample data list 120,000 or so clones, and roughly 92% of these were observed just once. The ten biggest clones cover 1% to 1.5% of the sample. Sequencing was carried out using CD4+ T cells sorted from blood. Receptors originate from a human donor in good health.

This chain joins TRBV7-3 and TRBJ1-2; tentative D call: TRBD1 (5 bases). V lost 6 bases, J lost 4 bases, and 15 bases lay in between. Germline CDR1 reads SGHTA; CDR2 reads FQGTGA. CDR3 length equals 14 residues. The CDR3 loop is CASRAGPGGYGYTF. CDR3 DNA: TGTGCCAGCAGGGCGGGACCTGGGGGCTATGGCTACACCTTC. Together with reference TRBV7-3 and TRBJ1-2, the CDR3 gives the full variable domain: GAGVSQTPSNKVTEKGKYVELRCDPISGHTALYWYRQSLGQGPEFLIYFQGTGAADDSGLPNDRFFAVRPEGSVSTLKIQRTERGDSAVYLCASRAGPGGYGYTFGSGTRLTVV.

The rearrangement links TRBV7-2 to TRBJ2-7; TRBD2 aligns across 11 bases. The germline CDR1 and CDR2 sequences are SGHTA and FQGNSA. The CDR3 sequence is 15 residues long. The J segment lost 5 bases and the V segment lost 5 bases, leaving 8 bases of the junction unmatched. CDR3 in DNA: TGTGCCAGCAGCCCCAGGGGACTAGCGGCCAACGAGCAGTACTTC. It yields the protein CASSPRGLAANEQYF.

The rearrangement links TRBV5-6 to TRBJ2-3, with 8 bases that match TRBD1. V dropped 3 bases and J dropped 2; count of bases not matched to a gene: 5. Germline assignment: CDR1 SGHDT and CDR2 YYEEEE. The CDR3 totals 15 residues. CDR3 nucleotide sequence: TGTGCCAGCAGCTGGGACAGGTCTTACACAGATACGCAGTATTTT. It encodes CASSWDRSYTDTQYF.

This clone is a singleton in its sample. This chain uses TRBV6-1 with TRBJ1-1, with a possible D match to TRBD1 (5 bases). Germline V gene sequence: CDR1 MNHNS, CDR2 SASEGT. Trimming left V 7 bases short and J 3 bases short, with 15 bases between. The CDR3 is made up of 14 amino acids. The CDR3 reads CASTRLLGDTEAFF. The CDR3 bases are TGTGCCAGCACCCGCCTTCTGGGGGACACTGAAGCTTTCTTT.

The chain recombines TRBV5-6 with TRBJ1-3; D is ambiguous. The CDR3 spans 14 residues. The germline CDR1 and CDR2 sequences are SGHDT and YYEEEE. V shed 0 bases and J shed 4 bases, with 8 bases lying between them. This chain's CDR3 is CASSLGVWGNTIYF. CDR3 DNA sequence: TGTGCCAGCAGCTTGGGGGTATGGGGAAACACCATATATTTT.

The genes are TRBV5-6 and TRBJ2-7, with 7 bases identical to TRBD1. The V and J ends lost 3 bases and 0 bases, in that order; junction bases with no gene match: 3. CDR1 is SGHDT, CDR2 YYEEEE, per germline. The CDR3 covers 14 residues. The CDR3 DNA sequence: TGTGCCAGCAGCTCGACAGGGCCCTCCTACGAGCAGTACTTC. Its protein is CASSSTGPSYEQYF.

This clone appeared once. The CDR3 nucleotides are TGTGCCAGCAGCTTAATGAGGTTCGGCAGATCAGGCGACACAGATACGCAGTATTTT. It translates to CASSLMRFGRSGDTDTQYF. The chain links TRBV7-9 to TRBJ2-3; D is undetermined. With 2 bases removed from V and 2 bases from J, the gap between germline ends came to 23 bases. CDR3 size: 19 residues. The germline CDR1 and CDR2 sequences are SEHNR and FQNEAQ (reference sequence).

The chain couples TRBV10-2 to TRBJ2-2, with unresolved D. V was pared by 4 bases and J by 4 bases, with 16 bases between. The CDR3 is 16 amino acids. The germline CDR1 and CDR2 sequences are WSHSY and SAAADI. CDR3 in amino acids: CASSALLQPITGELFF. The CDR3 nucleotides read TGCGCCAGCAGTGCCTTGTTGCAGCCCATCACCGGGGAGCTGTTTTTT.

This clone was detected only once. The rearrangement links TRBV5-4 to TRBJ2-7; 9 bases agree with TRBD1. J lost 0 bases, V lost 1 base, and 5 bases had no gene match. The CDR3 has 16 residues. Germline V gene sequence: CDR1 SGHNT, CDR2 YYREEE (reference sequence). The CDR3 bases are TGTGCCAGCAGCTTGCTGCCGGGACAGGGCTCCTACGAGCAGTACTTC. The encoded protein is CASSLLPGQGSYEQYF.

The chain has TRBV5-1 and TRBJ2-7, with D perhaps matching TRBD1 (5 bases). With 2 bases removed from V and 0 bases from J, the gap between germline ends came to 9 bases. Germline CDR1 SGHRS, CDR2 YFSETQ. The CDR3 is 14 residues long. Here the CDR3 reads CASSLTGNSYEQYF. For the CDR3, the DNA is TGCGCCAGCAGCTTAACAGGAAACTCCTACGAGCAGTACTTC.

Only one count was recorded for this clone. The V and J genes are TRBV2 and TRBJ1-1; TRBD1 aligns across 8 bases. With V trimmed by 5 bases and J by 1 base, 6 bases remained unmatched. Germline-derived CDR1 and CDR2 are SNHLY and FYNNEI. The CDR3 totals 15 residues. DNA of the CDR3: TGTGCCAGCAGTTACCGGACAGGGACGAACACTGAAGCTTTCTTT. It yields the protein CASSYRTGTNTEAFF.

This clone was observed once. V usage is TRBV7-9 and J usage is TRBJ2-2; 10 bases are shared with TRBD1. There are 15 residues in the CDR3. Trimming at V came to 1 base and at J to 6 bases, leaving 2 bases not matched to a gene. Germline V gene sequence: CDR1 SEHNR, CDR2 FQNEAQ (reference sequence). CDR3 nucleotide sequence: TGTGCCAGCAGCTTAGGAGGGACAGGGGCCGGGGAGCTGTTTTTT. It encodes CASSLGGTGAGELFF.

The chain uses TRBV9 and TRBJ2-1; D remains unclear. CDR3 length: 12 amino acids. Trimming stripped 0 bases from V and 7 bases from J, with 5 bases between. Looked up from germline, CDR1 is SGDLS and CDR2 is YYNGEE. CDR3 nucleotide sequence: TGTGCCAGCAGCGTAGATTTAAATGAGCAGTTCTTC. Encoded protein: CASSVDLNEQFF.

The chain uses TRBV18 and TRBJ2-4; the match to TRBD1 covers 10 bases. CDR3 size: 15 residues. The V and J ends lost 1 base and 6 bases, in that order; junction bases with no gene match: 3. The V gene's germline CDR1 is KGHSH and CDR2 LQKENI. CDR3 sequence (DNA): TGTGCCAGCTCACCACTAGGACAGGGGGGAAACATTCAGTACTTC. Translated, it gives CASSPLGQGGNIQYF.

This chain uses TRBV18 with TRBJ2-6; possibly TRBD2 for D (6 bases). In germline, CDR1 is KGHSH, CDR2 LQKENI. Trimming pared 7 bases from V and 0 bases from J, leaving 7 bases between. The CDR3 is 14 residues long. In nucleotides, the CDR3 is TGTGCCAGCTTCGGGAGCTCTGGGGCCAACGTCCTGACTTTC. Residues: CASFGSSGANVLTF.

This chain joins TRBV5-1 and TRBJ2-5; the match to TRBD2 covers 9 bases. CDR3 length: 16 amino acids. Germline values: CDR1 SGHRS, CDR2 YFSETQ. The V gene end was trimmed by 5 bases and the J gene end by 1 base; junction bases not matched to a gene: 9. The CDR3 region is CASSPGLALTQETQYF. DNA of the CDR3: TGCGCCAGCAGTCCGGGACTAGCTCTCACCCAAGAGACCCAGTACTTC.

The V call is TRBV7-9, the J call TRBJ2-1; D not certain. CDR3 length equals 16 residues. V was pared by 1 base and J by 5 bases, with 15 bases between. CDR1 and CDR2 from the germline V gene are SEHNR and FQNEAQ (reference sequence). CDR3 sequence: CASSLVVRKTHNEQFF. In DNA form, the CDR3 reads TGTGCCAGCAGCTTAGTGGTACGAAAGACACACAATGAGCAGTTCTTC.

V is TRBV15 and J is TRBJ2-7, with 7 bases identical to TRBD1. The V and J ends lost 4 bases and 7 bases, in that order; junction bases with no gene match: 4. The CDR3 has 12 amino acids. The germline gives CDR1 LNHNV, CDR2 YYDKDF (reference sequence). For the CDR3, the DNA is TGTGCCACCAGCAAGGGGGCGCAAGAGCAGTACTTC. This translates into CATSKGAQEQYF.

This clone was detected once. The DNA of the CDR3 is TGTGCCAGCAGCCGTAACTCTGGGGCCAACGTCCTGACTTTC. It codes for CASSRNSGANVLTF. The chain uses TRBV7-9 and TRBJ2-6; no reliable D call. The germline V gene encodes CDR1 SEHNR and CDR2 FQNEAQ (reference sequence). The CDR3 has 14 residues. Trimming took off 5 bases at V and 0 bases at J, with 5 bases between the two ends.

This chain uses TRBV11-2 with TRBJ2-2, with 10 bases lining up with TRBD1. Germline-derived CDR1 and CDR2 are SGHAT and FQNNGV. With V trimmed by 3 bases and J by 7 bases, 11 bases remained unmatched. The CDR3 runs to 17 residues. CDR3 residues: CASSFYPTGGAIGELFF. The CDR3 bases are TGTGCCAGCAGCTTTTACCCGACAGGGGGCGCGATCGGGGAGCTGTTTTTT.

The genes are TRBV18 and TRBJ1-4; no definite D call. V dropped 2 bases and J dropped 3 bases, with 13 bases sitting between them. In germline, CDR1 is KGHSH, CDR2 LQKENI. The CDR3 consists of 16 residues. The CDR3 DNA reads TGTGCCAGCTCACCAGGGTGGAAGGGCTCTAATGAAAAACTGTTTTTT. This sequence encodes CASSPGWKGSNEKLFF.

The chain uses TRBV5-6 and TRBJ1-1; TRBD1 might be the D (6 bases). CDR1 SGHDT and CDR2 YYEEEE come from the germline V gene. The CDR3 is 16 amino acids. Trimming took off 4 bases at V and 4 bases at J, with 20 bases between the two ends. The chain's CDR3 is CASSGRWDTKATEAFF. CDR3 sequence (DNA): TGTGCCAGCAGCGGACGGTGGGACACTAAGGCCACTGAAGCTTTCTTT.

This clone was recorded a few times. The chain links TRBV29-1 to TRBJ1-1; D not certain. Trimming took off 5 bases at V and 1 base at J, with 11 bases between the two ends. The CDR3 is 13 residues long. In germline, CDR1 is SQVTM, CDR2 ANQGSEA. CDR3 sequence reads: CSVHRTANTEAFF. The CDR3 nucleotides are TGCAGCGTTCATCGGACGGCGAACACTGAAGCTTTCTTT.

This clone has a single count. The V call is TRBV7-9, the J call TRBJ2-1, with TRBD2 as a possible D gene (6 bases). V shed 3 bases and J shed 9 bases, with 12 bases lying between them. The germline CDR1 and CDR2 sequences are SEHNR and FQNEAQ (reference sequence). There are 13 residues in the CDR3. CDR3 amino acids: CASSFVEEGEQFF. The CDR3 DNA is TGTGCCAGCAGCTTTGTAGAGGAGGGTGAGCAGTTCTTC.

The gene calls are TRBV10-3 and TRBJ1-3; the D is unclear. The CDR3 sequence is 13 residues long. The ends were cut back, 3 bases at V and 3 bases at J, with 6 bases in the middle. Germline-derived CDR1 and CDR2 are ENHRY and SYGVKD. CDR3 in DNA: TGTGCCATCAGTGACCGGCTTGGAAACACCATATATTTT. This codes for CAISDRLGNTIYF.

The J gene is TRBJ2-7, the V gene TRBV4-2; D might be TRBD2 (5 bases). Between the trimmed V and J ends, which lost 0 bases and 6 bases, there was a span of 15 bases. Looked up from germline, CDR1 is LGHNA and CDR2 is YNFKEQ. CDR3 size: 15 residues. The CDR3 loop is CASSQDRGSGIEQYF. The DNA for the CDR3 is TGTGCCAGCAGCCAAGATCGAGGGTCGGGGATCGAGCAGTACTTC.

The chain recombines TRBV5-1 with TRBJ2-7; D perhaps matches TRBD2 (6 bases). This CDR3 is 13 amino acids long. Trimming stripped 1 base from V and 3 bases from J, with 8 bases between. Germline V CDR1 and CDR2: SGHRS, YFSETQ. The CDR3 spells CASSLFGGYEQYF. Here the CDR3 DNA reads TGCGCCAGCAGCTTGTTCGGGGGCTACGAGCAGTACTTC. Full variable domain (missing parts from reference TRBV5-1 and TRBJ2-7): KAGVTQTPRYLIKTRGQQVTLSCSPISGHRSVSWYQQTPGQGLQFLFEYFSETQRNKGNFPGRFSGRQFSNSRSEMNVSTLELGDSALYLCASSLFGGYEQYFGPGTRLTVT.

This clone has just one count. This chain joins TRBV18 and TRBJ1-1, with a possible D match to TRBD1 (5 bases). This CDR3 has 14 residues. Trimming pared 5 bases from V and 1 base from J, leaving 11 bases between. CDR1 and CDR2 from the germline V gene are KGHSH and LQKENI. The DNA for the CDR3 is TGTGCCAGCTCAACCGTTACAGGGAACACTGAAGCTTTCTTT. This gives the protein CASSTVTGNTEAFF.

The chain links TRBV29-1 to TRBJ2-3; 7 bases fit TRBD1. The CDR3 is 12 residues long. Germline CDR1 reads SQVTM; CDR2 reads ANQGSEA. Trimming took 7 bases from V and 4 from J; bases not matched to a gene: 5. CDR3 sequence: CSGTQGADTQYF. The CDR3 DNA sequence: TGCAGCGGTACTCAGGGGGCAGATACGCAGTATTTT.

This clone has only one observation. The chain is built from TRBV2 and TRBJ2-7; 11 bases agree with TRBD2. CDR1 and CDR2 from the germline V gene are SNHLY and FYNNEI. The CDR3 has 13 residues. V was clipped by 4 bases and J by 4 bases; unmatched bases: 0. The CDR3 DNA reads TGTGCCAGCAGTGGACTAGCGGGATACGAGCAGTACTTC. Translation gives CASSGLAGYEQYF.

The V and J genes are TRBV7-3 and TRBJ2-1, with 8 positions matching TRBD1. With 5 bases clipped from V and 3 bases from J, the junction kept 6 bases outside the gene matches. Germline CDR1 and CDR2: SGHTA and FQGTGA. CDR3 length equals 15 residues. CDR3 in amino acids: CASSLTGQGYNEQFF. CDR3 nucleotide sequence: TGTGCCAGCAGCCTCACTGGACAGGGCTACAATGAGCAGTTCTTC.

The chain combines TRBV6-6 with TRBJ1-4; D might be TRBD1 (5 bases). Germline V lookup: CDR1 MNHNY, CDR2 SVGAGI (reference sequence). V dropped 2 bases and J dropped 8 bases, with 9 bases sitting between them. This CDR3 is built from 13 residues. The CDR3 coding sequence is TGTGCCAGCAGTTACCAGGCAGGGGAAAAACTGTTTTTT. The encoded protein is CASSYQAGEKLFF.